These 19 T cell receptor beta chains came from one sample sequenced in a study of CD8 T cells in ankylosing spondylitis. Study-level results: A motif in TCR beta, a set of under ten highly homologous variants, appeared characteristic of ankylosing spondylitis blood.

TCRdb reprocessed the 5' RACE reads with MiXCR, giving one entry per CDR3 protein. The table includes 250,000 to 350,000 distinct CDR3 sequences, approximately 8% detected once. Their antigen targets remain unknown. Sequenced sample: blood, either unsorted or a sorted T cell fraction (not recorded which). Source of these receptors: a male donor with ankylosing spondylitis.

The sample holds a few counts of this clonotype. The chain combines TRBV5-4 with TRBJ2-7, with 8 nucleotides matching TRBD1. The ends lost 4 bases at V and 2 bases at J; junction bases unmatched: 11. The CDR3 is made up of 16 amino acids. The germline CDR1 and CDR2 sequences are SGHNT and YYREEE (reference sequence). CDR3 in DNA: TGTGCCAGCAGCGAAGCCAAGACAGGGGCGACCTACGAGCAGTACTTC. The encoded protein is CASSEAKTGATYEQYF. The full variable domain, with the rest looked up from reference TRBV5-4 and TRBJ2-7, is ETGVTQSPTHLIKTRGQQVTLRCSSQSGHNTVSWYQQALGQGPQFIFQYYREEENGRGNFPPRFSGLQFPNYSSELNVNALELDDSALYLCASSEAKTGATYEQYFGPGTRLTVT.

The J gene is TRBJ1-2, the V gene TRBV12-3 or TRBV12-4, with a weak D call TRBD1 (5 bases). The V end lost 6 bases, the J end lost 8 bases, and 16 bases lay between the germline ends. The CDR3 runs 13 residues. The CDR3 is CASRLGWGIGYTF. The CDR3 region has the DNA TGTGCCAGCAGGTTGGGATGGGGGATCGGCTACACCTTC.

This clonotype has a handful of counts. The CDR3 spells CATLLGGTYEQYF. The CDR3 DNA sequence: TGTGCCACCCTGTTAGGGGGGACATACGAGCAGTACTTC. The rearrangement uses TRBV18 and TRBJ2-7; D could derive from TRBD1 or TRBD2 (6 bases each). Trimming shortened V by 10 bases and J by 4 bases, and 17 bases separated the two germline ends. This CDR3 is 13 amino acids long. Germline V lookup: CDR1 KGHSH, CDR2 LQKENI.

This clonotype was detected only a few times. The chain uses TRBV7-8 and TRBJ2-1, with 14 bases aligning to TRBD2. The germline V gene encodes CDR1 SGHVS and CDR2 FQNEAQ. Trimming at V came to 4 bases and at J to 1 base, leaving 6 bases not matched to a gene. The CDR3 extends over 18 amino acids. The DNA of the CDR3 is TGTGCCAGCAGCTCGGGACTAGCGGGAGATCGGTCCTACAATGAGCAGTTCTTC. Its protein product is CASSSGLAGDRSYNEQFF.

This clonotype was counted between two and nine times. This rearrangement joins TRBV9 to TRBJ2-7, with D possibly TRBD1 on 5 matching bases. Germline values: CDR1 SGDLS, CDR2 YYNGEE. V was clipped by 0 bases and J by 0 bases, with 10 bases between them. This CDR3 comprises 15 residues. CDR3 residues: CASSVEGHSSYEQYF. In DNA form, the CDR3 reads TGTGCCAGCAGCGTAGAAGGACATAGCTCCTACGAGCAGTACTTC.

This clonotype was counted only a few times. The chain has TRBV28 and TRBJ2-3, with unresolved D. The CDR3 is 13 residues long. The ends were cut back, 2 bases at V and 6 bases at J, with 9 bases in the middle. CDR1 and CDR2 (germline): MDHEN, SYDVKM. CDR3 sequence: CASSLPQPDTQYF. The CDR3 DNA is TGTGCCAGCAGTTTACCCCAGCCCGATACGCAGTATTTT.

The chain is built from TRBV5-1 and TRBJ2-2, with D unresolved. Germline loops: CDR1 SGHRS, CDR2 YFSETQ. The CDR3 length is 16 residues. V was shortened by 2 bases and J by 3 bases, with 14 bases between the two germline ends. CDR3 in amino acids: CASSFGRAPDTGELFF. In DNA form, the CDR3 reads TGCGCCAGCAGCTTTGGTCGGGCCCCGGACACCGGGGAGCTGTTTTTT.

Ten or more counts support this clonotype. This chain uses TRBV7-9 with TRBJ2-1, with TRBD2 identical over 7 bases. V lost 4 bases and J lost 1; bases outside the gene matches: 1. Germline CDR1 is SEHNR and CDR2 is FQNEAQ (reference sequence). This CDR3 comprises 14 residues. CDR3 DNA: TGTGCCAGCAGCTCGGGAGGTTCCTACAATGAGCAGTTCTTC. Amino acids: CASSSGGSYNEQFF.

The chain carries TRBV18 and TRBJ1-6, with 9 bases that match TRBD1. The CDR3 sequence is 14 residues long. The ends lost 5 bases at V and 6 bases at J; junction bases unmatched: 2. Germline loops: CDR1 KGHSH, CDR2 LQKENI. The CDR3 protein is CASSATGGNSPLHF. For the CDR3, the DNA is TGTGCCAGCTCAGCGACAGGGGGTAATTCACCCCTCCACTTT.

This clonotype came up many times. The V call is TRBV7-4, the J call TRBJ1-5; 9 bases match TRBD1. Germline CDR1 SGHVT, CDR2 SQSDAQ. Trimming at V came to 1 base and at J to 2 bases, leaving 9 bases not matched to a gene. This CDR3 is 18 amino acids long. CDR3 nucleotide sequence: TGTGCCAGCAGCTTAGTCCCGGACAGGGGCGGTCGCAATCAGCCCCAGCATTTT. This sequence encodes CASSLVPDRGGRNQPQHF.

This clonotype showed up many times. The chain carries TRBV20-1 and TRBJ1-5; maybe TRBD1 (6 bases). The V and J ends lost 0 bases and 6 bases respectively, with 18 bases between them. The CDR3 totals 16 residues. Germline lookup yields CDR1 DFQATT and CDR2 SNEGSKA (reference sequence). CDR3 bases: TGCAGTGCTAGAGAGGCAGGGGATGCCTCAGTTCAGCCCCAGCATTTT. It encodes CSAREAGDASVQPQHF.

This clonotype has only a few counts. This chain uses TRBV6-2 or TRBV6-3 with TRBJ2-2; TRBD2 aligns across 8 bases. Trimming cost V 6 bases and J 3 bases; bases outside gene matches: 3. Germline V gives CDR1 MNHEY, CDR2 SVGEGT. There are 14 residues in the CDR3. For the CDR3, the DNA is TGTGCCAGCAGACTAGCGGTTCACACCGGGGAGCTGTTTTTT. Translated, it gives CASRLAVHTGELFF.

This clonotype was detected only a few times. DNA of the CDR3: TGTGCCAGCAGCTTAGGGGGAGGGGTGGTCGGCTACACCTTC. This sequence encodes CASSLGGGVVGYTF. This chain connects TRBV11-2 to TRBJ1-2, with a possible D match to TRBD1 (5 bases). CDR1 is SGHAT and CDR2 is FQNNGV in the germline V gene. CDR3 length: 14 amino acids. V shed 1 base and J shed 8 bases, with 14 bases lying between them.

This clonotype was counted only a few times. The chain couples TRBV15 to TRBJ1-1; D is undetermined. Germline V gives CDR1 LNHNV, CDR2 YYDKDF (reference sequence). The CDR3 totals 14 residues. The ends were cut back, 0 bases at V and 9 bases at J, with 14 bases in the middle. CDR3: CATSRDLGPGQAFF. CDR3 nucleotides: TGTGCCACCAGCAGAGATTTAGGCCCCGGGCAAGCTTTCTTT. Full variable domain (missing parts from reference TRBV15 and TRBJ1-1): DAMVIQNPRYQVTQFGKPVTLSCSQTLNHNVMYWYQQKSSQAPKLLFHYYDKDFNNEADTPDNFQSRRPNTSFCFLDIRSPGLGDTAMYLCATSRDLGPGQAFFGQGTRLTVV.

There are a few counts of this clonotype. V and J are TRBV30 and TRBJ1-1, with D perhaps TRBD1 (5 bases). Between the trimmed V and J ends, which lost 0 bases and 8 bases, there was a span of 10 bases. Germline lookup yields CDR1 GTSNPN and CDR2 SVGIG (reference sequence). The CDR3 runs to 12 residues. The CDR3 spells CAWSVSGREAFF. CDR3 DNA sequence: TGTGCCTGGAGTGTCTCAGGGAGGGAAGCTTTCTTT.

V and J are TRBV11-3 and TRBJ2-5; 12 nucleotides line up with TRBD2. Looked up from germline, CDR1 is SGHNT and CDR2 is YENEEA. The junction had 12 bases not matched to a gene; V was cut back by 5 bases and J by 5 bases. The length of the CDR3 is 17 residues. CDR3 region: CASSQGTSGQTRETQYF. In DNA, the CDR3 is TGTGCCAGCAGCCAAGGGACTAGCGGGCAAACACGGGAGACCCAGTACTTC.

The chain employs TRBV15 and TRBJ2-2; 7 nucleotides line up with TRBD2. V was clipped by 4 bases and J by 5 bases; unmatched bases: 13. The CDR3 spans 17 residues. Germline-derived CDR1 and CDR2 are LNHNV and YYDKDF (reference sequence). CDR3 loop: CATSKALAVKLTGELFF. For the CDR3, the DNA is TGTGCCACCAGCAAGGCCCTAGCGGTGAAATTGACCGGGGAGCTGTTTTTT.

This clonotype showed up just a few times. The rearrangement joins TRBV7-9 to TRBJ1-2; tentative D call: TRBD1 (5 bases). Between the trimmed V and J ends, which lost 0 bases and 8 bases, there was a span of 10 bases. The CDR3 is 13 residues long. CDR1 SEHNR and CDR2 FQNEAQ come from the germline V gene (reference sequence). The CDR3 here is CASSLATVFGYTF. For the CDR3, the DNA is TGTGCCAGCAGCTTAGCGACAGTTTTCGGCTACACCTTC.

At least ten counts were recorded for this clonotype. J is TRBJ2-1 and V is TRBV20-1, with a weak D call TRBD2 (5 bases). V lost 6 bases and J 7 bases, leaving 22 bases between the germline ends. CDR1 is DFQATT, CDR2 SNEGSKA, per germline (reference sequence). The CDR3 runs to 15 residues. The CDR3 nucleotides are TGCAGTGCGCTCGGGGTGGATTTGGGGTGGAATGAGCAGTTCTTC. Amino acid sequence: CSALGVDLGWNEQFF.